This TCR beta chain came from a study of vaccination effects on CD4 cells after COVID-19. Study results and limitations: Cross-reactivity toward common cold coronaviruses was confined to only 1 of 255 vaccine-induced clones in healthy vaccinees. Marked clonal contraction was seen late after vaccination (in both infection- and vaccine-induced clones).

Prior to sequencing, the ViraFEST assay stimulated PBMC with viral peptide pools, which expanded the antigen-specific CD4+ T cells. At the end of less than 12 days of culture, CD4+ T cells were isolated. Nucleocapsid antibodies stayed negative before and after vaccination, showing no earlier SARS-CoV-2 infection. Some 2 million PBMC were placed in each well, which was supplemented with 10 IU/ml IL-2 and roughly 10 ug/ml peptides. Half the medium was replaced with IL-2 medium on days 3 and 7. Points on this clone: Its matching antigen is unknown.

The repertoire was sequenced with immunoSEQ multiplex PCR; TCRdb's copy has only in-frame clones and lacks some. The top ten hold roughly 2.9% of the sample, which has about 73,000 clones, approximately 74% seen once. CDR1 and CDR2 (germline): LGHDT, YNNKEL (reference sequence). The CDR3 loop spans 13 amino acids. The V end was cut by 1 base, the J end by 2 bases, with 2 bases between. This sequence was found in a human donor who received a COVID-19 vaccine. The specimen comprised CD4+ T cells from PBMCs cultured with HCoV-NL63 spike peptides, sampled before COVID-19 vaccination. The gene calls are TRBV3-1 (or the pseudogene TRBV3-2) and TRBJ1-4; unclear D gene. The CDR3 DNA follows: TGTGCCAGCAGCCAAGCGACTAATGAAAAACTGTTTTTT. This translates into CASSQATNEKLFF.